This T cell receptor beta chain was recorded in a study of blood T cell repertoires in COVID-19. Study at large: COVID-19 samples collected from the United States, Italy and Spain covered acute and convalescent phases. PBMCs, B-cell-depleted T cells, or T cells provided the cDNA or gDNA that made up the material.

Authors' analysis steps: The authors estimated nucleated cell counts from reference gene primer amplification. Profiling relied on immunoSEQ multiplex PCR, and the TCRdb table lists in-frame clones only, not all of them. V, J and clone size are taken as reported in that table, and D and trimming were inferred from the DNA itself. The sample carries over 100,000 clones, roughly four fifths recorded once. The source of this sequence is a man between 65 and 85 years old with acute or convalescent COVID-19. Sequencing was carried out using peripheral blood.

CDR3 amino acids: CASSPLLAALTYEQYF. In DNA, the CDR3 is TGTGCCAGCAGCCCACTCCTAGCGGCCCTTACCTACGAGCAGTACTTC. V usage is TRBV28 and J usage is TRBJ2-7, with 7 bases that match TRBD2. V lost 6 bases and J lost 2; bases outside the gene matches: 13. The germline V gene encodes CDR1 MDHEN and CDR2 SYDVKM. The CDR3 contains 16 residues.